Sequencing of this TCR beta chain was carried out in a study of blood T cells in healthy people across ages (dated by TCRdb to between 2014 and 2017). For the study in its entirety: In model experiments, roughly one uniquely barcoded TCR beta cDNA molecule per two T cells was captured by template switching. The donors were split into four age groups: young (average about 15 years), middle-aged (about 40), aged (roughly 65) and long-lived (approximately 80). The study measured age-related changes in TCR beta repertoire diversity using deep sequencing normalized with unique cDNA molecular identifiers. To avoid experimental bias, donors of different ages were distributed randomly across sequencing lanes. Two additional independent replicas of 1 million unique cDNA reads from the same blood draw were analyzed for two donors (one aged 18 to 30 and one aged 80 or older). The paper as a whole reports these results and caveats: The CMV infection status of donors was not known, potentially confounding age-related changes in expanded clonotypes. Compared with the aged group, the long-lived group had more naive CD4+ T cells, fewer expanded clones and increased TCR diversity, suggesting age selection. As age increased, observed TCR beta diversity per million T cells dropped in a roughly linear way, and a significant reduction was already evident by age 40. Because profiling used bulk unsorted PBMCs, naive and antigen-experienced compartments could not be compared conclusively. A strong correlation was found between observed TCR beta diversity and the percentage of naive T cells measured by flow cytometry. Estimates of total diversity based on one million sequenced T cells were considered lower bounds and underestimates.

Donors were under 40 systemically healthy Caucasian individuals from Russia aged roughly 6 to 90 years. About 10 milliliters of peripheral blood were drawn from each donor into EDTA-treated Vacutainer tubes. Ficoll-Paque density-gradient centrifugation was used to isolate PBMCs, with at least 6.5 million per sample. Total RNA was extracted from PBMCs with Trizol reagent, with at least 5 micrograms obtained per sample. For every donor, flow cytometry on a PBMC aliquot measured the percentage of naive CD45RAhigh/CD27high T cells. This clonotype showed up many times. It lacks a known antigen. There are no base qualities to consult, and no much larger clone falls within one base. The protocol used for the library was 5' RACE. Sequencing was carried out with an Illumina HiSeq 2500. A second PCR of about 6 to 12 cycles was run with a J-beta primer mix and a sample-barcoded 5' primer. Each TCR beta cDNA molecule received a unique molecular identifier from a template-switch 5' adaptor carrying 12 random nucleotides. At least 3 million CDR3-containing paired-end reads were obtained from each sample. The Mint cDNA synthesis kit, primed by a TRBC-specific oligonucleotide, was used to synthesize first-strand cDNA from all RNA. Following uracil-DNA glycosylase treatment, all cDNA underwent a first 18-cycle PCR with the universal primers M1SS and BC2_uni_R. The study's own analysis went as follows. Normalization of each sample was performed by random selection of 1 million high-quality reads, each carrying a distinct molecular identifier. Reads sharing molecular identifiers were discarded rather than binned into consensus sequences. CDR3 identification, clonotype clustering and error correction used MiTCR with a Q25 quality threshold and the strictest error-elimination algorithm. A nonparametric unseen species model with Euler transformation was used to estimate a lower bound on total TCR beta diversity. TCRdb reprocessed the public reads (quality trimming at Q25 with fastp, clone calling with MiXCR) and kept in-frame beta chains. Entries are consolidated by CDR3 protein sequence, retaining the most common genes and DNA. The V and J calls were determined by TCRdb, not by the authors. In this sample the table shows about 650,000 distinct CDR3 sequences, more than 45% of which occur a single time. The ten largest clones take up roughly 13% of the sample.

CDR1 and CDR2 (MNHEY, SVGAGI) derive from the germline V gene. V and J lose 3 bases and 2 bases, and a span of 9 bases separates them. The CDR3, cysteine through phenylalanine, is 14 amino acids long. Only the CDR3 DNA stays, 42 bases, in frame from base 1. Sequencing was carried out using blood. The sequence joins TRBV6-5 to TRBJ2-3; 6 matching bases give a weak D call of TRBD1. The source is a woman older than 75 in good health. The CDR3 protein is CASSYQGFTDTQYF. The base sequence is TGTGCCAGCAGTTATCAGGGGTTCACAGATACGCAGTATTTT.